Following are 17 T cell receptor beta chains from one sample sequenced in a study of CD8 T cells in Susac syndrome. With random hexamers, reverse transcription was performed on about 0.5 to 1 ug of RNA. TCRdb fed the immunoSEQ multiplex PCR reads into MiXCR, producing one record per CDR3 protein. Of some 120,000 distinct CDR3 sequences in the sample, more than 90% are singletons; the top ten hold around 0.12%. Sequencing was performed on CD4+ T cells from PBMCs. These receptors were obtained from a human donor in good health.

This clonotype is a singleton in its sample. This chain uses TRBV5-1 with TRBJ2-7, with D tentatively TRBD1 or TRBD2 (5 bases each). The CDR3 spans 14 residues. Germline CDR1 reads SGHRS; CDR2 reads YFSETQ. V lost 0 bases, J lost 3 bases, and 10 bases lay in between. The CDR3 coding sequence is TGCGCCAGCAGCTTGGCTGCAGGGAGCTACGAGCAGTACTTC. Protein product: CASSLAAGSYEQYF.

This chain joins TRBV4-1 and TRBJ2-7; D is possibly TRBD1 (5 bases). This CDR3 is built from 15 residues. From germline, CDR1 is MGHRA and CDR2 YSYEKL. V dropped 4 bases and J dropped 2 bases, with 15 bases sitting between them. The CDR3 is CASSLGRDNAYEQYF. The DNA of the CDR3 is TGCGCCAGCAGCCTCGGCAGGGATAACGCCTACGAGCAGTACTTC.

The chain links TRBV7-9 to TRBJ2-5, with no clear D. The CDR3 is made up of 13 amino acids. V gave up 5 bases and J gave up 3 bases, with 10 bases separating them. Looked up from germline, CDR1 is SEHNR and CDR2 is FQNEAQ (reference sequence). The CDR3 DNA reads as TGTGCCAGCAGCCCCCGCGGAGAAGAGACCCAGTACTTC. As protein: CASSPRGEETQYF.

The rearrangement links TRBV3-1 to TRBJ2-1, with D possibly being TRBD2 (6 bases). This CDR3 has 15 amino acids. CDR1 and CDR2 (germline): LGHDT, YNNKEL (reference sequence). The V gene lost 3 bases and the J gene lost 1 base, with 10 bases spanning the gap. CDR3 sequence reads: CASSQGSGSYNEQFF. CDR3 sequence (DNA): TGTGCCAGCAGCCAGGGAAGCGGGTCCTACAATGAGCAGTTCTTC.

The J gene is TRBJ2-7, the V gene TRBV7-2; 7 bases are shared with TRBD2. The V gene's germline CDR1 is SGHTA and CDR2 FQGNSA. The CDR3 is 14 residues long. V was clipped by 5 bases and J by 0 bases; unmatched bases: 4. The CDR3 loop reads CASSPSGNSYEQYF. For the CDR3, the DNA is TGTGCCAGCAGCCCTAGCGGCAACTCCTACGAGCAGTACTTC.

The V gene is TRBV20-1, the J gene TRBJ1-2; maybe TRBD1 (5 bases). The germline V gene has CDR1 DFQATT and CDR2 SNEGSKA (reference sequence). The ends were cut back, 4 bases at V and 6 bases at J, with 6 bases in the middle. The CDR3 loop spans 10 amino acids. In DNA, the CDR3 is TGCAGTGCTACCAGGGATGGCTACACCTTC. Protein product: CSATRDGYTF.

The rearrangement uses TRBV3-1 and TRBJ1-5; tentatively, D is TRBD1 (5 bases). V lost 1 base and J lost 1, with 8 bases in between. From germline, CDR1 is LGHDT and CDR2 YNNKEL (reference sequence). This CDR3 region has 15 residues. CDR3 in amino acids: CASSQGWGSNQPQHF. The CDR3 DNA reads TGTGCCAGCAGCCAAGGGTGGGGCAGCAATCAGCCCCAGCATTTT.

J is TRBJ1-5 and V is TRBV19; a weak D match, TRBD1 (5 bases). This CDR3 has 12 residues. CDR1 and CDR2 from the germline V gene are LNHDA and SQIVND (reference sequence). The V end lost 6 bases, the J end lost 9 bases, and 12 bases lay between the germline ends. The CDR3 DNA reads as TGTGCCAGTAGCACGGTAGACAGGCCCCAGCATTTT. Protein sequence: CASSTVDRPQHF.

The chain uses TRBV5-1 and TRBJ2-5, with D perhaps TRBD1 or TRBD2 (5 bases each). CDR1 is SGHRS, CDR2 YFSETQ, per germline. CDR3 length: 12 amino acids. The ends were cut back, 6 bases at V and 4 bases at J, with 10 bases in the middle. CDR3 region: CASTRERETQYF. The CDR3 DNA follows: TGCGCCAGCACCAGGGAGCGAGAGACCCAGTACTTC. Looking up the rest from reference TRBV5-1 and TRBJ2-5 gives the full variable domain: KAGVTQTPRYLIKTRGQQVTLSCSPISGHRSVSWYQQTPGQGLQFLFEYFSETQRNKGNFPGRFSGRQFSNSRSEMNVSTLELGDSALYLCASTRERETQYFGPGTRLLVL.

As for this clonotype: At one end, the junction sequence differs from germline, possibly due to a read error. The chain employs TRBV27 and TRBJ2-7, with D possibly TRBD1 on 5 matching bases. The V gene's germline CDR1 is MNHEY and CDR2 SMNVEV (reference sequence). The CDR3 sequence is 8 residues long. DNA for the CDR3: TGTGCCAGAGAACTCAGGGATTTC. This codes for CARELRDF.

This chain links TRBV12-3 or TRBV12-4 with TRBJ1-1; D is ambiguous. This CDR3 comprises 12 residues. V was trimmed by 3 bases and J by 11 bases, leaving 13 bases between them. The chain's CDR3 is CASSFLTAAAFF. The CDR3 bases are TGTGCCAGCAGTTTCTTGACGGCCGCGGCTTTCTTT.

This clonotype appeared once. This chain uses TRBV7-2 with TRBJ2-1; the match to TRBD2 covers 9 bases. This CDR3 contains 15 residues. CDR1 and CDR2 from the germline V gene are SGHTA and FQGNSA. V shed 5 bases and J 8 bases; nucleotides not matched to a gene: 10. The CDR3 region has the DNA TGTGCCAGCAGCCGCCGGGCTAGCGGGACCTATGAGCAGTTCTTC. This sequence encodes CASSRRASGTYEQFF.

The genes are TRBV2 and TRBJ1-5; 12 bases are a match to TRBD1. Per the germline V gene, CDR1 is SNHLY and CDR2 is FYNNEI. The V and J ends lost 8 bases and 3 bases, in that order; junction bases with no gene match: 2. The CDR3 length is 14 residues. In DNA, the CDR3 is TGTGCCAGCCGGGACAGGGGGCCCAATCAGCCCCAGCATTTT. Its translation is CASRDRGPNQPQHF. The variable domain in full, with the rest retrieved from reference TRBV2 and TRBJ1-5, is EPEVTQTPSHQVTQMGQEVILRCVPISNHLYFYWYRQILGQKVEFLVSFYNNEISEKSEIFDDQFSVERPDGSNFTLKIRSTKLEDSAMYFCASRDRGPNQPQHFGDGTRLSIL.

The chain joins TRBV20-1 to TRBJ2-7; 7 bases are shared with TRBD2. Trimming took 0 bases from V and 3 from J; bases not matched to a gene: 8. This CDR3 region has 15 residues. Per germline, CDR1 DFQATT and CDR2 SNEGSKA (reference sequence). CDR3 bases: TGCAGTGCTAGAGATGTGGGGGAGGGACTCTACGAGCAGTACTTC. It codes for CSARDVGEGLYEQYF.

V usage is TRBV10-3 and J usage is TRBJ1-1, with 7 bases that match TRBD1. The V and J ends lost 0 bases and 10 bases, in that order; junction bases with no gene match: 11. The CDR3 contains 15 residues. The germline gives CDR1 ENHRY, CDR2 SYGVKD. The CDR3 loop is CAISESMTGPGGAFF. The CDR3 DNA is TGTGCCATCAGTGAGTCGATGACAGGGCCCGGGGGAGCTTTCTTT.

The rearrangement uses TRBV7-2 and TRBJ2-6, with D unresolved. This CDR3 has 15 amino acids. The ends were cut back, 2 bases at V and 0 bases at J, with 5 bases in the middle. Germline-derived CDR1 and CDR2 are SGHTA and FQGNSA. This CDR3 reads CASSLSRSGANVLTF. The CDR3 DNA reads as TGTGCCAGCAGCTTAAGCCGCTCTGGGGCCAACGTCCTGACTTTC.

This clonotype came up a few times. The CDR3 region has the DNA TGTGCCAGCAGTTACTCTGAGGGGAGCTCCTACGAGCAGTACTTC. Protein product: CASSYSEGSSYEQYF. The gene calls are TRBV6-5 and TRBJ2-7; D tentatively reads TRBD1 or TRBD2 (5 bases each). V was clipped by 0 bases and J by 0 bases, with 9 bases between them. The CDR3 sequence is 15 residues long. CDR1 is MNHEY and CDR2 is SVGAGI in the germline V gene.